The 17 T cell receptor beta chains below come from one sample, sequenced in a study of cytomegalovirus exposure and HLA in healthy donors. PCR involved 60 Vbeta and 13 Jbeta primers. The method was immunoSEQ multiplex PCR; TCRdb's version includes in-frame clones alone and lacks a portion of them. The sample includes 200,000 to 250,000 clones, roughly 89% of them seen just once. What was sequenced was PBMCs. The receptors were gathered from a woman aged 18-29 years in good health and CMV-seronegative.

This clone appeared a few times. This chain joins TRBV14 and TRBJ1-5; D is unresolved. The germline V gene has CDR1 SGHDN and CDR2 FVKESK. The ends were cut back, 9 bases at V and 2 bases at J, with 8 bases in the middle. CDR3 length: 12 residues. The CDR3 protein is CASPSGNQPQHF. The CDR3 DNA follows: TGTGCCAGTCCTTCGGGCAATCAGCCCCAGCATTTT.

The gene calls are TRBV11-1 and TRBJ2-5; 9 nucleotides line up with TRBD1. The CDR3 length is 14 residues. Germline V gene sequence: CDR1 SGHAT, CDR2 FQDESV (reference sequence). V lost 5 bases to trimming and J lost 11 bases; unmatched junction nucleotides: 12. The CDR3 sequence is CASSVTGTGREQYF. The CDR3 bases are TGTGCCAGCAGCGTAACCGGGACAGGGAGAGAGCAGTACTTC. Based on the CDR3 plus reference TRBV11-1 and TRBJ2-5, the full variable domain is EAEVAQSPRYKITEKSQAVAFWCDPISGHATLYWYRQILGQGPELLVQFQDESVVDDSQLPKDRFSAERLKGVDSTLKIQPAELGDSAMYLCASSVTGTGREQYFGPGTRLLVL.

The genes are TRBV2 and TRBJ1-4; no reliable D call. The V end lost 6 bases, the J end lost 0 bases, and 14 bases lay between the germline ends. CDR1 is SNHLY and CDR2 is FYNNEI in the germline V gene. The CDR3 totals 16 residues. The CDR3 reads CASRRTVFATNEKLFF. In nucleotides, the CDR3 is TGTGCCAGCAGACGCACGGTTTTTGCAACTAATGAAAAACTGTTTTTT. Full variable domain (rest looked up from reference TRBV2 and TRBJ1-4): EPEVTQTPSHQVTQMGQEVILRCVPISNHLYFYWYRQILGQKVEFLVSFYNNEISEKSEIFDDQFSVERPDGSNFTLKIRSTKLEDSAMYFCASRRTVFATNEKLFFGSGTQLSVL.

The chain uses TRBV5-1 and TRBJ2-3; no clear D gene. The germline V and J ends were trimmed by 4 bases and 6 bases, with 18 bases remaining between them. CDR3 length: 15 residues. Germline V CDR1 and CDR2: SGHRS, YFSETQ. The CDR3 is CASSRSLASSDTQYF. The CDR3 DNA reads TGCGCCAGCAGCAGGAGCTTAGCTAGTAGCGATACGCAGTATTTT.

The chain has TRBV7-2 and TRBJ2-2; 8 bases match TRBD2. Germline CDR1 reads SGHTA; CDR2 reads FQGNSA. V lost 5 bases to trimming and J lost 2 bases; unmatched junction nucleotides: 10. The CDR3 has 17 residues. The CDR3, as DNA: TGTGCCAGCAGCCCGAAACTAGCGGCTACAAACACCGGGGAGCTGTTTTTT. As protein: CASSPKLAATNTGELFF.

V gene TRBV25-1 combines with J gene TRBJ2-3; D ambiguous. CDR1 and CDR2 (germline): MGHDK, SYGVNS. CDR3 size: 17 residues. With 3 bases removed from V and 0 bases from J, the gap between germline ends came to 16 bases. CDR3 sequence: CASSDWWKTSSTDTQYF. CDR3 coding DNA: TGTGCCAGCAGTGATTGGTGGAAGACTTCTAGCACAGATACGCAGTATTTT.

The rearrangement joins TRBV4-1 to TRBJ1-2; D unclear. The germline V gene encodes CDR1 MGHRA and CDR2 YSYEKL. The CDR3 is 16 amino acids. V was shortened by 0 bases and J by 2 bases, with 13 bases between the two germline ends. DNA of the CDR3: TGCGCCAGCAGCCAAGATGTTGGGTCCGGGAACTATGGCTACACCTTC. Translated: CASSQDVGSGNYGYTF.

The V gene is TRBV18, the J gene TRBJ1-1; maybe TRBD1 (6 bases). The CDR3 is made up of 16 amino acids. Trimming shortened V by 9 bases and J by 0 bases, and 20 bases separated the two germline ends. Germline V gene data show CDR1 as KGHSH and CDR2 as LQKENI. The CDR3 DNA reads as TGTGCCAGTCAACCCTGGGGGGGCGTTCTGAACACTGAAGCTTTCTTT. It specifies CASQPWGGVLNTEAFF.

This chain uses TRBV11-2 with TRBJ1-5, with a possible D match to TRBD1 (5 bases). V lost 3 bases and J lost 6, with 9 bases in between. This CDR3 has 13 amino acids. The germline V gene encodes CDR1 SGHAT and CDR2 FQNNGV. CDR3 protein: CASSLGRAQPQHF. The CDR3 DNA reads as TGTGCCAGCAGCTTGGGCAGGGCTCAGCCCCAGCATTTT. Based on the CDR3 plus reference TRBV11-2 and TRBJ1-5, the full variable domain is EAGVAQSPRYKIIEKRQSVAFWCNPISGHATLYWYQQILGQGPKLLIQFQNNGVVDDSQLPKDRFSAERLKGVDSTLKIQPAKLEDSAVYLCASSLGRAQPQHFGDGTRLSIL.

This sequence joins TRBV19 and TRBJ1-2, with D unresolved. V lost 0 bases and J 0 bases, leaving 14 bases between the germline ends. CDR1 is LNHDA, CDR2 SQIVND, per germline (reference sequence). CDR3 size: 17 residues. The CDR3 here is CASSIDPEPNPNYGYTF. CDR3 sequence (DNA): TGTGCCAGTAGTATAGATCCGGAGCCGAATCCTAACTATGGCTACACCTTC. The variable domain in full, with the rest retrieved from reference TRBV19 and TRBJ1-2, is DGGITQSPKYLFRKEGQNVTLSCEQNLNHDAMYWYRQDPGQGLRLIYYSQIVNDFQKGDIAEGYSVSREKKESFPLTVTSAQKNPTAFYLCASSIDPEPNPNYGYTFGSGTRLTVV.

The gene calls are TRBV6-5 and TRBJ2-2; TRBD2 might be the D (5 bases). The V and J ends lost 2 bases and 0 bases respectively, with 7 bases between them. The germline V gene has CDR1 MNHEY and CDR2 SVGAGI. CDR3 length equals 15 residues. Here the CDR3 reads CASSYKRTNTGELFF. Here the CDR3 DNA reads TGTGCCAGCAGTTACAAGCGGACGAACACCGGGGAGCTGTTTTTT.

This clone appeared a few times. The chain joins TRBV4-3 to TRBJ2-4, with D tentatively TRBD2 (7 bases). V gave up 0 bases and J gave up 0 bases, with 15 bases separating them. CDR3 length: 18 amino acids. The germline gives CDR1 LGHNA, CDR2 YSLEER. This CDR3 reads CASSQDHPGGLAKNIQYF. The CDR3 DNA is TGCGCCAGCAGCCAAGATCATCCGGGGGGCCTAGCCAAAAACATTCAGTACTTC.

The chain has TRBV4-2 and TRBJ1-2; D gene ambiguous. This CDR3 is built from 17 residues. Per germline, CDR1 LGHNA and CDR2 YNFKEQ. Trimming removed 0 bases from V and 4 bases from J, with 18 bases in between. Here the CDR3 DNA reads TGTGCCAGCAGCCAAGAAGGAAGCGGTATCGCGGTCTATGGCTACACCTTC. Its translation: CASSQEGSGIAVYGYTF.

This clone has only one observation. The J gene is TRBJ2-7, the V gene TRBV4-1, with a tentative D call TRBD1 (5 bases). Trimming left V 1 base short and J 6 bases short, with 7 bases between. This CDR3 comprises 12 residues. Germline V lookup: CDR1 MGHRA, CDR2 YSYEKL. CDR3 in amino acids: CASSQGGGEQYF. The CDR3 coding sequence is TGCGCCAGCAGCCAAGGGGGCGGCGAGCAGTACTTC.

The chain recombines TRBV18 with TRBJ1-1; possibly TRBD1 for D (6 bases). Germline CDR1 is KGHSH and CDR2 is LQKENI. The V gene lost 4 bases and the J gene lost 2 bases, with 14 bases spanning the gap. The CDR3 is 15 amino acids. The CDR3 region is CASSLIQGLNTEAFF. The CDR3 nucleotides are TGTGCCAGCTCACTTATACAGGGATTAAACACTGAAGCTTTCTTT.

The V call is TRBV9, the J call TRBJ1-1; D is possibly TRBD1 (5 bases). The CDR3 runs 15 residues. Trimming left V 0 bases short and J 4 bases short, with 13 bases between. From germline, CDR1 is SGDLS and CDR2 YYNGEE. The DNA of the CDR3 is TGTGCCAGCAGCGTAGGGAGACAGTCGAGCACTGAAGCTTTCTTT. Its protein product is CASSVGRQSSTEAFF.

V gene TRBV6-1 combines with J gene TRBJ2-7, with 9 bases identical to TRBD1. Per the germline V gene, CDR1 is MNHNS and CDR2 is SASEGT. Trimming cost V 5 bases and J 5 bases; bases outside gene matches: 7. This CDR3 contains 14 residues. CDR3: CASSSGTGRDEQYF. The CDR3 DNA is TGTGCCAGCAGTTCCGGGACAGGGCGAGACGAGCAGTACTTC.